A selection of T cell receptor beta chains follows, all from one sample in a study of ipilimumab plus nivolumab after autologous stem cell transplantation. Sequencing was performed with immunoSEQ multiplex PCR; in TCRdb, only in-frame clones are kept and a portion is missing. Of about 10,000 clones in the sample, 78% are singletons; the top ten hold approximately 9%. The sequenced sample was PBMCs, obtained in a trial of ipilimumab plus nivolumab as post-transplant consolidation. Receptors originate from a male donor with diffuse large B-cell lymphoma. Both conserved end residues are part of each CDR3. D genes are given only for firm matches. Only part of the rows carry a size: once, few, many, or a class if the clone is expanded.

cdr3_aa | cdr3_nt | cdr3_length | v_call | clone_size | j_call | d_call
CASSTGTSATKNIQYF | TGTGCCAGCAGCACGGGGACCTCGGCAACCAAAAACATTCAGTACTTC | 16 | TRBV5-8 | NA | TRBJ2-4 | NA
CASSRQVNTEAFF | TGTGCCAGCAGTCGACAGGTGAACACTGAAGCTTTCTTT | 13 | TRBV6-4 | NA | TRBJ1-1 | NA
CASARDGTSYNSPLHF | TGTGCCAGCGCCCGGGACGGCACCTCCTATAATTCACCCCTCCACTTT | 16 | TRBV11-2 | NA | TRBJ1-6 | NA
CASRRGGEQFF | TGTGCCAGCAGGAGGGGCGGTGAGCAGTTCTTC | 11 | TRBV6-6 | NA | TRBJ2-1 | NA
CASRETGGQNSPLHF | TGTGCCAGCAGAGAGACAGGGGGCCAAAATTCACCCCTCCACTTT | 15 | TRBV2 | NA | TRBJ1-6 | TRBD1
CASSPEGTGYEKLFF | TGTGCCAGCAGCCCAGAAGGGACAGGGTATGAAAAACTGTTTTTT | 15 | TRBV9 | NA | TRBJ1-4 | TRBD1
CAWIGTYEQYF | TGTGCCTGGATTGGAACCTACGAGCAGTACTTC | 11 | TRBV30 | NA | TRBJ2-7 | NA
CASSPLGSGGDEQFF | TGTGCCAGCAGCCCTCTGGGCAGCGGGGGGGATGAGCAGTTCTTC | 15 | TRBV4-2 | NA | TRBJ2-1 | TRBD2
CASSLGQGATNEQFF | TGTGCCAGCAGCTTAGGGCAGGGGGCTACGAATGAGCAGTTCTTC | 15 | TRBV7-7 | NA | TRBJ2-1 | TRBD1
CASSQGNRATEAFF | TGTGCCAGCAGCCAAGGTAACAGGGCCACTGAAGCTTTCTTT | 14 | TRBV4-2 | once | TRBJ1-1 | NA
CASSEGRGGSSSYEQYF | TGTGCCAGCAGTGAAGGGCGGGGAGGCTCCAGCTCCTACGAGCAGTACTTC | 17 | TRBV2 | NA | TRBJ2-7 | NA
CASSLIGDSGNTIYF | TGTGCCAGCAGTCTCATCGGGGACTCTGGAAACACCATATATTTT | 15 | TRBV9 | once | TRBJ1-3 | NA
CASSEADSARTQYF | TGTGCCAGCAGTGAGGCGGACAGTGCACGGACCCAGTACTTC | 14 | TRBV6-5 | NA | TRBJ2-5 | NA
CASSLADRRNTEAFF | TGTGCCAGCAGCTTGGCGGACAGGAGGAACACTGAAGCTTTCTTT | 15 | TRBV5-4 | once | TRBJ1-1 | TRBD1
CASSLPRVSNNEQFF | TGTGCCAGCAGCTTGCCGCGGGTGTCTAACAATGAGCAGTTCTTC | 15 | TRBV5-6 | NA | TRBJ2-1 | NA
CASSQDVTGRETQYF | TGCGCCAGCAGCCAAGATGTGACAGGGAGAGAGACCCAGTACTTC | 15 | TRBV4-3 | few | TRBJ2-5 | TRBD1
CASSSRQGPTDTQYF | TGTGCCAGCAGCTCACGACAGGGCCCTACAGATACGCAGTATTTT | 15 | TRBV5-4 | NA | TRBJ2-3 | TRBD1
CATHRDTGELFF | TGTGCCACCCACAGAGACACCGGGGAGCTGTTTTTT | 12 | TRBV10-3 | NA | TRBJ2-2 | NA
CASSLTSNEKLFF | TGTGCCAGCAGCTTGACTTCGAATGAAAAACTGTTTTTT | 13 | TRBV5-4 | NA | TRBJ1-4 | NA
CASSRTDGVNQPQHF | TGTGCCAGCAGTCGCACGGACGGGGTCAATCAGCCCCAGCATTTT | 15 | TRBV28 | NA | TRBJ1-5 | NA